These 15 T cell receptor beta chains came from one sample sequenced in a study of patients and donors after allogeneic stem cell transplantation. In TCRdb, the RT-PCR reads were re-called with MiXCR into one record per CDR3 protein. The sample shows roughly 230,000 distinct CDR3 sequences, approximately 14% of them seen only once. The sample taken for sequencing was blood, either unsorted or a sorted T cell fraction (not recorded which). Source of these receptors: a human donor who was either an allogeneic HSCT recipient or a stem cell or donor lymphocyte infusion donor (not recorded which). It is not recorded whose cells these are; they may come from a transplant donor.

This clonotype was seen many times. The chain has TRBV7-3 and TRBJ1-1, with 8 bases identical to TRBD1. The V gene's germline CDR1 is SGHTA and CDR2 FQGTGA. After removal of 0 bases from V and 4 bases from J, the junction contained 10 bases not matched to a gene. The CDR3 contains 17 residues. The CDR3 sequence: CASSLTGGAGGLTEAFF. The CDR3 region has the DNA TGTGCCAGCAGCTTAACGGGAGGGGCAGGGGGCCTCACTGAAGCTTTCTTT.

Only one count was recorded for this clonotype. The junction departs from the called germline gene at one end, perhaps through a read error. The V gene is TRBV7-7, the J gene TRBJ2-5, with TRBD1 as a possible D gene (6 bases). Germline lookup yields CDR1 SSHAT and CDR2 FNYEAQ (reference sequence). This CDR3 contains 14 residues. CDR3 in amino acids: CASSPRDIGETQYF. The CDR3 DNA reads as TGTGCTAGCAGCCCCCGGGACATCGGAGAGACCCAGTACTTC. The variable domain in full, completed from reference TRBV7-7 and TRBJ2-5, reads GAGVSQSPRYKVTKRGQDVTLRCDPISSHATLYWYQQALGQGPEFLTYFNYEAQPDKSGLPSDRFSAERPEGSISTLTIQRTEQRDSAMYRCASSPRDIGETQYFGPGTRLLVL.

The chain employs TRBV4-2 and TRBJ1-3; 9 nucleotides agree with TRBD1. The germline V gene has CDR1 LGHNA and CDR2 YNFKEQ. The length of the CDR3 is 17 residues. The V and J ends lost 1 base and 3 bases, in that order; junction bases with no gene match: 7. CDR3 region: CASSQGRQGVNGNTIYF. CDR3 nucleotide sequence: TGTGCCAGCAGCCAAGGGAGACAGGGGGTCAATGGAAACACCATATATTTT.

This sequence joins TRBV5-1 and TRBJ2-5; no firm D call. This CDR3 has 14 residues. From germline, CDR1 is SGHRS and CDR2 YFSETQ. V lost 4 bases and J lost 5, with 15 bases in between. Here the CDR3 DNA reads TGCGCCAGCAGCGTAGCCAAAGGAGCCGAGACCCAGTACTTC. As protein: CASSVAKGAETQYF.

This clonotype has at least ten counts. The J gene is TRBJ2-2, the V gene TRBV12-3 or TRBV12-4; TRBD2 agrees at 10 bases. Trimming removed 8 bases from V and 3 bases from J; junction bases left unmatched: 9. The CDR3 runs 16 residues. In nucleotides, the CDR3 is TGTGCCAGCTCTAATAGCGGGAGGCCAGACACCGGGGAGCTGTTTTTT. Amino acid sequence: CASSNSGRPDTGELFF.

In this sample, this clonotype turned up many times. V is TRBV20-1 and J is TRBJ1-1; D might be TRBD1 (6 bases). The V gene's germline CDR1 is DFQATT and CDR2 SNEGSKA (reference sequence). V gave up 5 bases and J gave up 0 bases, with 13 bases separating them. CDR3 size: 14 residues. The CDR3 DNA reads TGCAGTGCTCGCACAGGGAAGCTGAACACTGAAGCTTTCTTT. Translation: CSARTGKLNTEAFF.

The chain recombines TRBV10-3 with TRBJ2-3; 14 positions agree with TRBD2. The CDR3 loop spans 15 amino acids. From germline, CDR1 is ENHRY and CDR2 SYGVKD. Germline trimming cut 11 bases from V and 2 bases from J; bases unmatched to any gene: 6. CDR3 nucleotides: TGTGCCTGTATGACTAGCGGGGGGGACACAGATACGCAGTATTTT. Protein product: CACMTSGGDTDTQYF.

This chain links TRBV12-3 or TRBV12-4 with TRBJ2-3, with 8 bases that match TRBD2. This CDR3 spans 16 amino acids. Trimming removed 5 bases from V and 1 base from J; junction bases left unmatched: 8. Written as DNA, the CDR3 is TGTGCCAGCAGTCCGGCACCGGGACTAGGCACAGATACGCAGTATTTT. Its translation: CASSPAPGLGTDTQYF.

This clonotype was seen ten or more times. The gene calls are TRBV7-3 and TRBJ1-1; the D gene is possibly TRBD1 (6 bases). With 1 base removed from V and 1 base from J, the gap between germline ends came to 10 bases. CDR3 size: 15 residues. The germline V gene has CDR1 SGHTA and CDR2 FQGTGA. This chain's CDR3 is CASSLIPGANTEAFF. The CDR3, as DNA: TGTGCCAGCAGCTTAATTCCAGGGGCGAACACTGAAGCTTTCTTT.

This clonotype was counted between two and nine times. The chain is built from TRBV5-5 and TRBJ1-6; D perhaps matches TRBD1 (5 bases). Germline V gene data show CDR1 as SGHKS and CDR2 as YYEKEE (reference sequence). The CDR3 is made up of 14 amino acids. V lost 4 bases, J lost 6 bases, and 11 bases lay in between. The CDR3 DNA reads TGTGCCAGCAGCGACGGGACTCCTAATTCACCCCTCCACTTT. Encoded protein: CASSDGTPNSPLHF.

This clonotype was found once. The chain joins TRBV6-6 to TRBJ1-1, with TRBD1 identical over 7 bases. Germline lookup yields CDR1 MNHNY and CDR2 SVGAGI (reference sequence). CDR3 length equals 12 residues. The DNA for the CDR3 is TGTGCAGCCGACAGGGCGAACACTGAAGCTTTCTTT. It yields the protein CAADRANTEAFF.

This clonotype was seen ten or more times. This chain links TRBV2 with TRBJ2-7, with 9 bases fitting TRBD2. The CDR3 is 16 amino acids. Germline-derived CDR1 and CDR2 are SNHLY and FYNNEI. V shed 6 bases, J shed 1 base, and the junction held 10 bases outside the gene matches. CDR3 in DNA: TGTGCCAGCAGAGGAGGGGTAAGCGGGAGGTCCTACGAGCAGTACTTC. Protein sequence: CASRGGVSGRSYEQYF.

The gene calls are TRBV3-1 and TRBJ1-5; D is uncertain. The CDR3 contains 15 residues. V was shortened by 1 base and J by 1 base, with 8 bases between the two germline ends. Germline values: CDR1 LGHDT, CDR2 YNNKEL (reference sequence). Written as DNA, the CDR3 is TGTGCCAGCAGCCAAGGGGTCGGGAGCAATCAGCCCCAGCATTTT. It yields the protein CASSQGVGSNQPQHF. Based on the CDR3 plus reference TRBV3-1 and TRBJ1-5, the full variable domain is DTAVSQTPKYLVTQMGNDKSIKCEQNLGHDTMYWYKQDSKKFLKIMFSYNNKELIINETVPNRFSPKSPDKAHLNLHINSLELGDSAVYFCASSQGVGSNQPQHFGDGTRLSIL.

The CDR3 coding sequence is TGTGCCAGCAGCTTAGCGGGTTGGGACCCAAACACCGGGGAGCTGTTTTTT. Translation: CASSLAGWDPNTGELFF. V usage is TRBV11-1 and J usage is TRBJ2-2; the D gene could be TRBD1 or TRBD2 (5 bases each). Looked up from germline, CDR1 is SGHAT and CDR2 is FQDESV (reference sequence). The CDR3 extends over 17 amino acids. Trimming removed 0 bases at V and 2 bases at J, with 13 bases between.

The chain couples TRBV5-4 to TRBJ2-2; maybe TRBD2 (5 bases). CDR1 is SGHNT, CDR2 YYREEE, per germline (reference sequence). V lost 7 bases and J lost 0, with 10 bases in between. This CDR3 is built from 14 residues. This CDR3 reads CASGGLANTGELFF. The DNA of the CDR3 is TGTGCCAGCGGAGGCCTAGCGAACACCGGGGAGCTGTTTTTT.